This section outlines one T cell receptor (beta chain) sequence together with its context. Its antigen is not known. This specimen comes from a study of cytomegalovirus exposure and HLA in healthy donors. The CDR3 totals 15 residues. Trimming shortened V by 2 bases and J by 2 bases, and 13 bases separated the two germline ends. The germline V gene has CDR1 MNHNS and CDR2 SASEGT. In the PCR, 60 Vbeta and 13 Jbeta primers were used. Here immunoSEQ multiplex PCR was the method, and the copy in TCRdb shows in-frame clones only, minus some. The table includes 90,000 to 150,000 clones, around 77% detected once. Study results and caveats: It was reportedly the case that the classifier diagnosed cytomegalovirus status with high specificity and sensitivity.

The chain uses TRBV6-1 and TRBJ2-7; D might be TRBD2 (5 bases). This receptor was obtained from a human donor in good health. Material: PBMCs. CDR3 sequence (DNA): TGTGCCAGCAGTGAATTGACGGGAAGAGCCTACGAGCAGTACTTC. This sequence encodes CASSELTGRAYEQYF.